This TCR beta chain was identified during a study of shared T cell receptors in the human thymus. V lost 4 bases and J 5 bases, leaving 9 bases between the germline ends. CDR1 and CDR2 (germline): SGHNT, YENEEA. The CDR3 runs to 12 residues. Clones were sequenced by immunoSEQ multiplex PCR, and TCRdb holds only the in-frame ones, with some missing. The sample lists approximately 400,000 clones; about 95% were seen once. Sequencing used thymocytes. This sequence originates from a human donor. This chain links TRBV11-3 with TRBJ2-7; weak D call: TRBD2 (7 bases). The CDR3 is CASSSGGHEQYF. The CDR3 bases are TGTGCCAGCAGCTCGGGGGGCCACGAGCAGTACTTC.